This T cell receptor beta chain was documented in a study of T cell responses to AZD1222 COVID-19 vaccine. General study points: The repertoires were collected only after the peak T cell response. Only 5 or 6 AZD1222 recipients were seropositive at baseline.

Profiled with immunoSEQ multiplex PCR; TCRdb holds only in-frame clones, not every one. This table has about 86,000 clones, over 75% appearing once. As regards this clone: Its antigen is as yet unknown.

This CDR3 region has 20 residues. Germline V lookup: CDR1 LGHDT, CDR2 YNNKEL (reference sequence). After removal of 0 bases from V and 4 bases from J, the junction contained 17 bases not matched to a gene. The source was peripheral blood, collected on day 0 of AZD1222 vaccination. The chain joins TRBV3-1 (or the pseudogene TRBV3-2) to TRBJ2-7, with 11 bases matching TRBD2. The TCR originated in an adult in good health. The CDR3 DNA sequence: TGTGCCAGCAGCCAAGATAGGGCTAGCGGGAGGACCATACCCGTGTACGAGCAGTACTTC. This codes for CASSQDRASGRTIPVYEQYF.